These T cell receptor beta chains were read from a single sample in a study of blood T cell repertoires in COVID-19. Sequencing was performed with immunoSEQ multiplex PCR; in TCRdb, only in-frame clones are kept and a portion is missing. This sample has some 110,000 clones; about four fifths occur once, and the top ten carry roughly 15%. What was sequenced was peripheral blood. These TCRs come from a woman older than 75 with acute or convalescent COVID-19. The CDR3 runs from the conserved cysteine through the conserved F or W. The D gene is left open where the match is weak. A clone size is listed for some rows: how often the clone was seen (once, few, many), or a class if it is expanded.

V gene,D gene,clone size,J gene,CDR3 protein,CDR3 DNA
TRBV7-9,TRBD1,NA,TRBJ2-2,CASSPGQGDTGELFF,TGTGCCAGCAGCCCGGGACAGGGGGACACCGGGGAGCTGTTTTTT
TRBV27,NA,NA,TRBJ2-1,CASSLTYSYNEQFF,TGTGCCAGCAGTTTAACCTATTCCTACAATGAGCAGTTCTTC
TRBV28,TRBD2,NA,TRBJ2-7,CASRTSGGIEQYF,TGTGCCAGTAGGACTAGCGGGGGGATCGAGCAGTACTTC
TRBV19,TRBD1,NA,TRBJ1-1,CASRNSGQGVSEAFF,TGTGCCAGTAGGAACTCGGGACAGGGGGTCTCTGAAGCTTTCTTT
TRBV5-8,NA,NA,TRBJ1-1,CASSWDGTKNTEAFF,TGTGCCAGCAGCTGGGACGGGACAAAGAACACTGAAGCTTTCTTT
TRBV27,TRBD1,NA,TRBJ1-1,CASSLTGVTEAFF,TGTGCCAGCAGCCTCACAGGGGTCACTGAAGCTTTCTTT
TRBV27,NA,NA,TRBJ2-6,CASRGAGAGANVLTF,TGTGCCAGCAGGGGTGCAGGGGCAGGGGCCAACGTCCTGACTTTC
TRBV7-2,NA,NA,TRBJ1-5,CASSLLLGRQPQHF,TGTGCCAGCAGCTTATTGCTGGGGAGGCAGCCCCAGCATTTT
TRBV11-2,NA,NA,TRBJ2-1,CASSLDFQAEQFF,TGTGCCAGCAGCTTAGATTTTCAGGCTGAGCAGTTCTTC
TRBV24-1,NA,NA,TRBJ2-2,CATSDGQTGELFF,TGTGCCACCAGTGATGGACAGACCGGGGAGCTGTTTTTT
TRBV14,TRBD1,few,TRBJ2-1,CASSRGQGVSYNEQFF,TGTGCCAGCAGCCGAGGACAGGGGGTATCCTACAATGAGCAGTTCTTC
TRBV28,TRBD1,NA,TRBJ2-7,CASSFYGQGDSYEQYF,TGTGCCAGCAGTTTCTACGGACAGGGCGACTCCTACGAGCAGTACTTC
TRBV7-2,TRBD2,NA,TRBJ2-7,CASSPHLAGMSSYEQYF,TGTGCCAGCAGCCCCCACCTAGCGGGGATGAGCTCCTACGAGCAGTACTTC
TRBV25-1,TRBD1,NA,TRBJ2-5,CASSELGTGGWETQYF,TGTGCCAGCAGTGAATTAGGGACAGGGGGCTGGGAGACCCAGTACTTC
TRBV5-6,NA,NA,TRBJ2-1,CASSWAGTLNNEQFF,TGTGCCAGCAGCTGGGCCGGGACACTCAACAATGAGCAGTTCTTC
TRBV2,TRBD2,few,TRBJ2-7,CASSEIGTSANEQYF,TGTGCCAGCAGTGAGATCGGGACTAGCGCCAACGAGCAGTACTTC
TRBV5-1,NA,NA,TRBJ1-2,CASSLDGSRNYGYTF,TGCGCCAGCAGCTTGGACGGCAGCAGGAACTATGGCTACACCTTC
TRBV14,NA,NA,TRBJ1-2,CASSQYGRADYGYTF,TGTGCCAGCAGCCAATACGGCAGGGCGGACTATGGCTACACCTTC
TRBV5-1,NA,NA,TRBJ1-5,CASSLDGRPNQPQHF,TGCGCCAGCAGCTTGGACGGGAGACCCAATCAGCCCCAGCATTTT
TRBV4-1,TRBD1,NA,TRBJ1-4,CASSTGTATNEKLFF,TGCGCCAGCAGCACCGGGACAGCAACTAATGAAAAACTGTTTTTT
TRBV7-8,NA,NA,TRBJ2-1,CASSFPGVANEQFF,TGTGCCAGCAGCTTCCCTGGAGTCGCCAATGAGCAGTTCTTC
TRBV5-4,TRBD2,NA,TRBJ2-7,CASSFGGGAYEQYF,TGTGCCAGCAGCTTTGGCGGGGGAGCCTACGAGCAGTACTTC
TRBV20-1,TRBD1,NA,TRBJ1-1,CSARDRVNTEAFF,TGCAGTGCTCGTGACAGGGTTAACACTGAAGCTTTCTTT
TRBV5-1,NA,NA,TRBJ2-1,CASSSTTDREQFF,TGCGCCAGCAGCTCTACGACAGACAGGGAGCAGTTCTTC
TRBV10-3,NA,few,TRBJ2-1,CAISETSSDIEQFF,TGTGCCATCAGTGAAACGTCTAGCGATATTGAGCAGTTCTTC
TRBV10-2,TRBD1,once,TRBJ1-1,CASSEGTATTEAFF,TGCGCCAGCAGCGAAGGGACAGCAACTACTGAAGCTTTCTTT
TRBV6-5,NA,once,TRBJ1-1,CASSYSDRLDTEAFF,TGTGCCAGCAGTTACTCCGACAGGCTGGACACTGAAGCTTTCTTT
TRBV19,TRBD2,NA,TRBJ2-7,CASSMGGEGYEQYF,TGTGCCAGTAGTATGGGAGGGGAGGGCTACGAGCAGTACTTC
TRBV13,NA,NA,TRBJ2-5,CASSSHITGPETQYF,TGTGCCAGCAGCTCGCATATTACAGGTCCGGAGACCCAGTACTTC
TRBV11-2,TRBD1,once,TRBJ1-1,CASSPRQGSEAFF,TGTGCCAGCAGCCCCCGACAGGGCTCTGAAGCTTTCTTT
TRBV7-9,TRBD2,NA,TRBJ2-3,CASSKLAGGSTDTQYF,TGTGCCAGCAGTAAACTAGCGGGAGGGAGCACAGATACGCAGTATTTT
TRBV6-5,TRBD2,NA,TRBJ2-1,CASSYVNPLAGPEQFF,TGTGCCAGCAGTTACGTAAACCCCCTAGCGGGCCCTGAGCAGTTCTTC
TRBV6-1,NA,NA,TRBJ2-1,CASSEVFWGRISYNEQFF,TGTGCCAGCAGTGAAGTTTTTTGGGGGAGGATCTCCTACAATGAGCAGTTCTTC
TRBV15,TRBD2,NA,TRBJ2-2,CATSRDRLAGRELFF,TGTGCCACCAGCAGAGATCGACTAGCGGGAAGGGAGCTGTTTTTT
TRBV2,TRBD1,NA,TRBJ2-3,CASSDPWTGFDTQYF,TGTGCCAGCAGTGACCCCTGGACAGGGTTCGATACGCAGTATTTT
TRBV5-6,TRBD2,NA,TRBJ2-5,CASSLVGRAQETQYF,TGTGCCAGCAGCTTGGTTGGGAGGGCCCAAGAGACCCAGTACTTC
TRBV7-2,TRBD1,NA,TRBJ2-2,CASSLRDSYTGELFF,TGTGCCAGCAGCCTCCGGGACAGTTACACCGGGGAGCTGTTTTTT
TRBV19,NA,NA,TRBJ2-2,CASSINMGANTGELFF,TGTGCCAGTAGTATTAACATGGGAGCGAACACCGGGGAGCTGTTTTTT
TRBV6-1,TRBD1,NA,TRBJ2-7,CASSDRRGTYEQYF,TGTGCCAGCAGTGACCGCAGGGGGACCTACGAGCAGTACTTC
TRBV4-1,TRBD2,NA,TRBJ2-1,CASSLGLAVSFEQFF,TGCGCCAGCAGCCTAGGACTAGCGGTTTCGTTTGAGCAGTTCTTC
TRBV5-1,TRBD2,NA,TRBJ2-1,CASSSQGGDNEQFF,TGCGCCAGCAGCTCCCAGGGAGGGGACAATGAGCAGTTCTTC
TRBV12-3/TRBV12-4,NA,NA,TRBJ2-1,CASSSQTYNEQFF,TGTGCCAGCAGTTCCCAGACCTACAATGAGCAGTTCTTC
TRBV19,NA,NA,TRBJ2-1,CASSSENEQFF,TGTGCCAGTAGTTCGGAGAATGAGCAGTTCTTC
TRBV7-8,NA,NA,TRBJ2-3,CASSSGGATDTQYF,TGTGCCAGCAGCTCCGGTGGGGCCACAGATACGCAGTATTTT
TRBV5-1,TRBD1,NA,TRBJ2-3,CASYNTGGGTDTQYF,TGCGCCAGTTATAACACAGGGGGCGGCACAGATACGCAGTATTTT
TRBV3-1/TRBV3-2,NA,NA,TRBJ1-2,CASSGGGGANYGYTF,TGTGCCAGCAGCGGGGGCGGGGGAGCTAACTATGGCTACACCTTC
TRBV5-1,NA,few,TRBJ1-3,CASSLTDGISGNTIYF,TGCGCCAGCAGCTTGACGGACGGGATCTCTGGAAACACCATATATTTT
TRBV30,NA,NA,TRBJ1-6,CAWSVKQSPLHF,TGTGCCTGGAGTGTAAAGCAATCACCCCTCCACTTT
TRBV18,NA,once,TRBJ1-1,CASSPLVGANTEAFF,TGTGCCAGCTCCCCTCTTGTAGGAGCTAACACTGAAGCTTTCTTT
TRBV19,NA,few,TRBJ1-5,CASSIREAQPQHF,TGTGCCAGTAGTATTCGGGAAGCTCAGCCCCAGCATTTT
TRBV6-2/TRBV6-3,NA,NA,TRBJ2-2,CASSLGFSGELFF,TGTGCCAGCAGCCTCGGTTTCTCCGGGGAGCTGTTTTTT
TRBV19,NA,NA,TRBJ2-5,CASGRELMGETQYF,TGTGCCAGCGGGCGGGAACTAATGGGAGAGACCCAGTACTTC
TRBV18,TRBD2,NA,TRBJ2-1,CASSPTAGENEQFF,TGTGCCAGCTCACCAACAGCGGGAGAGAATGAGCAGTTCTTC
TRBV28,TRBD2,NA,TRBJ2-3,CASQRDLTDTQYF,TGTGCCAGCCAGCGGGACCTCACAGATACGCAGTATTTT
TRBV15,TRBD1,once,TRBJ2-3,CATSRDQGQSTDTQYF,TGTGCCACCAGCAGAGATCAGGGACAGAGCACAGATACGCAGTATTTT
TRBV12-3/TRBV12-4,TRBD1,NA,TRBJ1-3,CASSTDRVPPPDF,TGTGCCAGCAGTACCGACAGGGTCCCTCCCCCAGATTTT
TRBV9,TRBD2,NA,TRBJ2-1,CASSVGGLPNEQFF,TGTGCCAGCAGCGTGGGGGGACTACCCAATGAGCAGTTCTTC
TRBV21-1,NA,NA,TRBJ2-5,CARGRERRGGLQETQYF,TGTGCCAGGGGCAGGGAGCGGAGGGGAGGGCTCCAAGAGACCCAGTACTTC
TRBV3-1/TRBV3-2,NA,NA,TRBJ1-5,CASSQGPDGNQPQHF,TGTGCCAGCAGCCAGGGGCCCGACGGCAATCAGCCCCAGCATTTT